This T cell receptor (beta chain) originates from a study of CD8 T cells in ankylosing spondylitis (dated by TCRdb to about 2017). Broadly, across the study: The study profiled T cell receptor beta repertoires in healthy donors and ankylosing spondylitis patients to find disease-linked TCR variants. In total, the full study cohort was made up of some 110 healthy donors and 25 or so ankylosing spondylitis patients. Samples of peripheral blood were taken, and for ankylosing spondylitis patients, synovial fluid was collected as well. Results the study describes overall, beyond this receptor: Some TCR beta motif variants had previously been reported in synovial fluid and blood of reactive arthritis patients, which suggested common disease-initiation mechanisms. Significant enrichment of the disease-linked clones was reported in matched synovial fluid samples from ankylosing spondylitis patients. A TCR beta motif made up of seven or eight highly homologous amino acid variants appeared to be characteristic of blood from ankylosing spondylitis patients. The disease-linked clones showed a CD8+ phenotype and occurred at relatively low frequencies in peripheral blood.

The junction carries 15 bases between V and J, which are trimmed by 3 bases and 0 bases respectively. In the germline V gene (reference sequence), CDR1 corresponds to SGHAT and CDR2 to FQDESV. Reading from cysteine to phenylalanine, the CDR3 counts 16 amino acids. Of the read, only the CDR3 DNA is kept; its 48 bases are in frame from base 1. This clonotype was seen many times. It has no known antigen specificity. Base qualities are missing; no much larger clone stands one base away. Sequencing used an Illumina HiSeq 2500. TCR beta libraries were prepared by quantitative 5'-RACE with molecular barcodes. The authors' analysis ran thus. Disease-linked TCR variants were identified with a new computational method built on a probabilistic model of VDJ rearrangement. Using fastp trimming at Q25 and MiXCR clonotype assembly, TCRdb reanalyzed the public sequencing data and kept in-frame beta chains. Each entry is one CDR3 protein sequence, shown with its most common DNA and genes. The V and J calls reflect TCRdb's pipeline rather than the authors' work. The sample contains approximately 88,000 distinct CDR3 sequences, 8.8% of them found a single time. The ten top clones hold roughly 5% of the sample.

Material: blood, either unsorted or a sorted T cell fraction (not recorded which). The sequence links TRBV11-1 to TRBJ2-7, and perhaps TRBD1 as D gene, on 6 matching bases. The sequence was collected from a male donor with ankylosing spondylitis or in good health (not recorded which). At the DNA level, the sequence is TGTGCCAGCAGCTTTGGAACAGGGAAAACCTCCTACGAGCAGTACTTC. Translated, it gives CASSFGTGKTSYEQYF.